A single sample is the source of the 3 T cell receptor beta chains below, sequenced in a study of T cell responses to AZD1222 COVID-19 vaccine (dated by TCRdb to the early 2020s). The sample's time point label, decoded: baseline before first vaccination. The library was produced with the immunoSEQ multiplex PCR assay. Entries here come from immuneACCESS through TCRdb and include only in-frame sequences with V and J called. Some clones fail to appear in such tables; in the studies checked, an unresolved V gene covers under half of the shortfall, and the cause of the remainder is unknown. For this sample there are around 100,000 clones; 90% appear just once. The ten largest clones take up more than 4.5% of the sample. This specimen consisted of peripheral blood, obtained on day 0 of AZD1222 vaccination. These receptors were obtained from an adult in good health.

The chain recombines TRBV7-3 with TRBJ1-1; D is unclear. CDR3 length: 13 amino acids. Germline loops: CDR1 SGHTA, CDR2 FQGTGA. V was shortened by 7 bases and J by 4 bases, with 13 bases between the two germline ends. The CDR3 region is CASKFQAGTEAFF. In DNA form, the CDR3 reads TGTGCCAGCAAATTTCAGGCTGGCACTGAAGCTTTCTTT.

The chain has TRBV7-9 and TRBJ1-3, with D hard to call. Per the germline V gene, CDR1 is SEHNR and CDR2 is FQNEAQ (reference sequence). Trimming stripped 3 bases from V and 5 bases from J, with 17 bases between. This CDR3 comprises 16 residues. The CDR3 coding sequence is TGTGCCAGCAGCTTTTGGCGGGGAACCTCAAGAAACACCATATATTTT. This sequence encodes CASSFWRGTSRNTIYF.

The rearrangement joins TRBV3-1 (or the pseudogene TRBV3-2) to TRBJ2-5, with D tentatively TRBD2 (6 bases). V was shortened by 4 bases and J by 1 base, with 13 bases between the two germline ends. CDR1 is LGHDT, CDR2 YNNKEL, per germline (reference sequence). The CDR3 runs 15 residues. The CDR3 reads CASSPIDGGQETQYF. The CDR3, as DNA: TGTGCCAGCAGCCCAATAGACGGGGGCCAAGAGACCCAGTACTTC.